These 25 T cell receptor beta chains originate from one sample sequenced in a study of cytomegalovirus exposure and HLA in healthy donors. PCR used 60 Vbeta primers and 13 Jbeta primers. Sequenced by immunoSEQ multiplex PCR; TCRdb stores in-frame clones only, minus some. Of about 180,000 clones detected, around three quarters appear once; the ten largest clones hold more than 5.5%. Sequencing was carried out using PBMCs. The receptor source for this set is a man between 40 and 49 years old in good health and CMV-seronegative.

In its sample, this clone was seen a few times. The chain is built from TRBV6-5 and TRBJ2-7, with 7 bases identical to TRBD1. Germline V lookup: CDR1 MNHEY, CDR2 SVGAGI. CDR3 size: 14 residues. J was trimmed by 4 bases and V by 2 bases; bases with no gene match: 5. CDR3 amino acids: CASSYRGTAYEQYF. In nucleotides, the CDR3 is TGTGCCAGCAGTTACCGAGGGACAGCTTACGAGCAGTACTTC.

This clone has only one observation. This chain links TRBV4-3 with TRBJ2-5; possibly TRBD1 for D (6 bases). The CDR3 runs to 15 residues. CDR1 and CDR2 from the germline V gene are LGHNA and YSLEER. Trimming removed 4 bases from V and 2 bases from J, with 14 bases in between. CDR3 sequence: CASSPHGQGQETQYF. DNA for the CDR3: TGCGCCAGCAGCCCCCACGGGCAGGGGCAAGAGACCCAGTACTTC.

Note on this clone: Other DNA sequences of this sample code for an identical CDR3. CDR3 sequence reads: CASSFRTGGRSNQPQHF. In DNA, the CDR3 is TGTGCCAGTAGTTTCCGGACAGGGGGCCGAAGCAATCAGCCCCAGCATTTT. The chain carries TRBV19 and TRBJ1-5; TRBD1 matches at 11 bases. Per germline, CDR1 LNHDA and CDR2 SQIVND (reference sequence). Trimming at V came to 5 bases and at J to 1 base, leaving 7 bases not matched to a gene. The CDR3 loop spans 17 amino acids.

V usage is TRBV6-6 and J usage is TRBJ2-3, with no clear D. The germline CDR1 and CDR2 sequences are MNHNY and SVGAGI (reference sequence). The CDR3 length is 16 residues. V lost 2 bases to trimming and J lost 5 bases, with 17 bases between them. CDR3 bases: TGTGCCAGCAGTTACGCCAGGCTGGGTAAAGGAGATACGCAGTATTTT. The encoded protein is CASSYARLGKGDTQYF.

The chain has TRBV29-1 and TRBJ2-1, with D perhaps matching TRBD2 (5 bases). With 7 bases removed from V and 2 bases from J, the gap between germline ends came to 18 bases. CDR1 and CDR2 (germline): SQVTM, ANQGSEA. This CDR3 comprises 15 residues. CDR3: CSGSQWRTTYNEQFF. For the CDR3, the DNA is TGCAGCGGTTCACAGTGGAGGACCACCTACAATGAGCAGTTCTTC.

V usage is TRBV4-1 and J usage is TRBJ2-1; TRBD2 is a possible D gene (6 bases). The V end was cut by 0 bases, the J end by 4 bases, with 10 bases between. The length of the CDR3 is 15 residues. CDR1 and CDR2 from the germline V gene are MGHRA and YSYEKL. CDR3 DNA: TGCGCCAGCAGCCAAGACCCTAGCGAGTACAATGAGCAGTTCTTC. Amino acids: CASSQDPSEYNEQFF.

This clone was seen just once. The chain recombines TRBV6-6 with TRBJ1-3; possibly TRBD1 for D (6 bases). The CDR3 is made up of 16 amino acids. Germline V gene data show CDR1 as MNHNY and CDR2 as SVGAGI (reference sequence). V shed 7 bases and J shed 0 bases, with 16 bases lying between them. CDR3 in amino acids: CASTAPGQPSGNTIYF. In nucleotides, the CDR3 is TGTGCCAGCACCGCCCCGGGACAACCCTCTGGAAACACCATATATTTT.

This clone was counted once. The chain combines TRBV15 with TRBJ2-7; TRBD1 matches at 10 bases. V trimming: 5 bases; J trimming: 1 base; junction bases outside the gene matches: 2. CDR3 length: 14 amino acids. Per the germline V gene, CDR1 is LNHNV and CDR2 is YYDKDF (reference sequence). CDR3 sequence (DNA): TGTGCCACCAGCGGGGACAGGGGATCCTACGAGCAGTACTTC. Its translation is CATSGDRGSYEQYF.

The chain joins TRBV5-1 to TRBJ1-1, with 9 bases identical to TRBD1. This CDR3 is built from 18 residues. The J segment lost 3 bases and the V segment lost 3 bases, leaving 15 bases of the junction unmatched. Germline V gene data show CDR1 as SGHRS and CDR2 as YFSETQ. CDR3 DNA sequence: TGCGCCAGCAGCTCCACGAAAGGACAGGGGTTATGGGACACTGAAGCTTTCTTT. The encoded protein is CASSSTKGQGLWDTEAFF.

The chain employs TRBV5-1 and TRBJ2-7, with TRBD1 matching 8 bases. CDR1 is SGHRS, CDR2 YFSETQ, per germline. J gave up 7 bases and V 1 base, and 10 bases lay outside the gene matches. The CDR3 is 15 residues long. This CDR3 is CASSLLTGDSKEQYF. The CDR3 DNA reads as TGCGCCAGCAGCTTGTTGACAGGGGATTCTAAAGAGCAGTACTTC.

This clone was observed a few times. The chain combines TRBV27 with TRBJ2-7; 7 nucleotides align to TRBD2. Germline V gene sequence: CDR1 MNHEY, CDR2 SMNVEV (reference sequence). The CDR3 loop spans 15 amino acids. V gave up 2 bases and J gave up 7 bases; unmatched junction bases: 11. The CDR3 DNA sequence: TGTGCCAGCAGTTTAGCGGGAGTGGGGTTCCGAGAGCAGTACTTC. Translation: CASSLAGVGFREQYF.

The chain uses TRBV18 and TRBJ2-5; no reliable D call. Between the trimmed V and J ends, which lost 3 bases and 4 bases, there was a span of 12 bases. CDR1 is KGHSH, CDR2 LQKENI, per germline. This CDR3 spans 14 amino acids. The CDR3 sequence is CASSPTSRPETQYF. CDR3 sequence (DNA): TGTGCCAGCTCACCCACATCTAGACCAGAGACCCAGTACTTC.

This rearrangement joins TRBV6-1 to TRBJ1-1; D unresolved. Germline V gives CDR1 MNHNS, CDR2 SASEGT. The CDR3 is made up of 12 amino acids. V gave up 3 bases and J gave up 8 bases, with 10 bases separating them. The CDR3 DNA is TGTGCCAGCAGTGAGCAGGCCAGAGAAGCTTTCTTT. Amino acids: CASSEQAREAFF.

V and J are TRBV2 and TRBJ1-2, with a possible D match to TRBD1 (5 bases). The germline V and J ends were trimmed by 8 bases and 4 bases, with 17 bases remaining between them. The CDR3 is 14 amino acids. Looked up from germline, CDR1 is SNHLY and CDR2 is FYNNEI. CDR3 DNA sequence: TGTGCCAGCGTACCTCCGGGACTATCCTATGGCTACACCTTC. It codes for CASVPPGLSYGYTF.

CDR3 loop: CASSDSEFSNQPQHF. The CDR3 DNA sequence: TGTGCCAGCAGTGATTCGGAGTTTAGCAATCAGCCCCAGCATTTT. This chain joins TRBV2 and TRBJ1-5; D is unresolved. There are 15 residues in the CDR3. V lost 3 bases to trimming and J lost 0 bases, with 9 bases between them. Germline CDR1 SNHLY, CDR2 FYNNEI. The complete variable domain, with remaining parts taken from reference TRBV2 and TRBJ1-5, reads EPEVTQTPSHQVTQMGQEVILRCVPISNHLYFYWYRQILGQKVEFLVSFYNNEISEKSEIFDDQFSVERPDGSNFTLKIRSTKLEDSAMYFCASSDSEFSNQPQHFGDGTRLSIL.

This clone turned up a few times. The rearrangement joins TRBV10-3 to TRBJ2-5, with 7 bases aligning to TRBD1. The V and J ends lost 2 bases and 5 bases, in that order; junction bases with no gene match: 2. Germline CDR1 reads ENHRY; CDR2 reads SYGVKD. The CDR3 has 13 residues. The CDR3 protein is CAISEGQEETQYF. For the CDR3, the DNA is TGTGCCATCAGTGAGGGACAGGAGGAGACCCAGTACTTC.

This chain uses TRBV5-4 with TRBJ2-7; 8 nucleotides agree with TRBD1. The CDR3 totals 15 residues. Germline V gene sequence: CDR1 SGHNT, CDR2 YYREEE (reference sequence). V trimming: 0 bases; J trimming: 6 bases; junction bases outside the gene matches: 8. CDR3 sequence: CASSLEGRTGSEQYF. CDR3 DNA: TGTGCCAGCAGCTTGGAGGGCCGGACAGGGTCCGAGCAGTACTTC.

This rearrangement joins TRBV18 to TRBJ1-5; D not certain. The CDR3 has 14 amino acids. Between the trimmed V and J ends, which lost 2 bases and 7 bases, there was a span of 12 bases. CDR1 is KGHSH and CDR2 is LQKENI in the germline V gene. Written as DNA, the CDR3 is TGTGCCAGCTCACCAGAAACGGGTAGGCAGCCCCAGCATTTT. Translating it yields CASSPETGRQPQHF.

The chain couples TRBV9 to TRBJ2-7, with 13 bases matching TRBD2. Germline trimming cut 3 bases from V and 9 bases from J; bases unmatched to any gene: 15. CDR1 is SGDLS and CDR2 is YYNGEE in the germline V gene. The CDR3 is made up of 17 amino acids. The chain's CDR3 is CASSEGTSGIDYVVQYF. As DNA, the CDR3 is TGTGCCAGCAGCGAGGGGACTAGCGGGATAGACTACGTTGTGCAGTACTTC. The full variable domain, rest sourced from reference TRBV9 and TRBJ2-7, is DSGVTQTPKHLITATGQRVTLRCSPRSGDLSVYWYQQSLDQGLQFLIQYYNGEERAKGNILERFSAQQFPDLHSELNLSSLELGDSALYFCASSEGTSGIDYVVQYFGPGTRLTVT.

The rearrangement joins TRBV19 to TRBJ2-1, with unresolved D. The CDR3 totals 15 residues. V was trimmed by 0 bases and J by 10 bases, leaving 16 bases between them. The germline CDR1 and CDR2 sequences are LNHDA and SQIVND (reference sequence). CDR3 protein: CASSIEAGSDGEQFF. The CDR3, as DNA: TGTGCCAGTAGTATAGAGGCAGGCTCCGACGGAGAGCAGTTCTTC.

The rearrangement uses TRBV7-7 and TRBJ2-7; no firm D call. With 5 bases removed from V and 0 bases from J, the gap between germline ends came to 11 bases. Germline assignment: CDR1 SSHAT and CDR2 FNYEAQ (reference sequence). The CDR3 loop spans 14 amino acids. The CDR3 DNA is TGTGCCAGCAGCACTACTATTAGCTCCTACGAGCAGTACTTC. Its protein product is CASSTTISSYEQYF.

The chain carries TRBV5-4 and TRBJ1-5; D remains unclear. The V and J ends lost 3 bases and 7 bases respectively, with 11 bases between them. CDR3 length: 13 amino acids. CDR1 SGHNT and CDR2 YYREEE come from the germline V gene (reference sequence). As DNA, the CDR3 is TGTGCCAGCAGCTCAGAACCGACACAGCCCCAGCATTTT. This gives the protein CASSSEPTQPQHF. The full variable domain, rest sourced from reference TRBV5-4 and TRBJ1-5, is ETGVTQSPTHLIKTRGQQVTLRCSSQSGHNTVSWYQQALGQGPQFIFQYYREEENGRGNFPPRFSGLQFPNYSSELNVNALELDDSALYLCASSSEPTQPQHFGDGTRLSIL.

CDR3 sequence (DNA): TGTGCCAGCAGCGTAGAGGCAGGGGCCACCTACGAGCAGTACTTC. Protein: CASSVEAGATYEQYF. This chain joins TRBV9 and TRBJ2-7; D might be TRBD1 (6 bases). The germline V gene encodes CDR1 SGDLS and CDR2 YYNGEE. V lost 0 bases and J lost 2, with 12 bases in between. The CDR3 length is 15 residues.

In nucleotides, the CDR3 is TGTGCCTGGACGATACTAGGAGGCTACACCTTC. It codes for CAWTILGGYTF. The J gene is TRBJ1-2, the V gene TRBV30; D is unclear. The germline gives CDR1 GTSNPN, CDR2 SVGIG (reference sequence). The CDR3 consists of 11 residues. Trimming cost V 4 bases and J 8 bases, with 11 bases left between them. The entire variable domain, with the rest obtained from reference TRBV30 and TRBJ1-2, is as follows: SQTIHQWPATLVQPVGSPLSLECTVEGTSNPNLYWYRQAAGRGLQLLFYSVGIGQISSEVPQNLSASRPQDRQFILSSKKLLLSDSGFYLCAWTILGGYTFGSGTRLTVV.

The chain joins TRBV4-1 to TRBJ2-7; weak D call: TRBD1 (5 bases). The CDR3 covers 14 residues. CDR1 is MGHRA, CDR2 YSYEKL, per germline. V was pared by 4 bases and J by 3 bases, with 13 bases between. The CDR3 protein is CASSRVGRDYEQYF. The CDR3 DNA reads as TGCGCCAGCAGCCGGGTGGGCAGGGACTACGAGCAGTACTTC.